This T cell receptor beta chain stems from a study of T cells after yellow fever vaccination. Study-wide context: Each low-cell-number fraction was prepared by means of SMART-Seq v4 Ultra Low Input.

TCRdb re-analysed the 5' RACE reads in MiXCR, keeping a single row per CDR3 protein. The table includes some 600,000 distinct CDR3 sequences, less than 20% detected once. The germline gives CDR1 MNHEY, CDR2 SVGEGT. Trimming cost V 0 bases and J 2 bases, with 8 bases left between them. CDR3 length: 14 amino acids. The V gene is TRBV6-2 or TRBV6-3, the J gene TRBJ2-7; TRBD2 is a possible D gene (5 bases). This sequence originates from a man aged 18 to 30 who received the YFV17D yellow fever vaccine. Sample: PBMCs, taken 5 days after the first yellow fever vaccination. CDR3 in DNA: TGTGCCAGCAGTTACTCGGCCGGGACCTACGAGCAGTACGTC. As protein: CASSYSAGTYEQYV.